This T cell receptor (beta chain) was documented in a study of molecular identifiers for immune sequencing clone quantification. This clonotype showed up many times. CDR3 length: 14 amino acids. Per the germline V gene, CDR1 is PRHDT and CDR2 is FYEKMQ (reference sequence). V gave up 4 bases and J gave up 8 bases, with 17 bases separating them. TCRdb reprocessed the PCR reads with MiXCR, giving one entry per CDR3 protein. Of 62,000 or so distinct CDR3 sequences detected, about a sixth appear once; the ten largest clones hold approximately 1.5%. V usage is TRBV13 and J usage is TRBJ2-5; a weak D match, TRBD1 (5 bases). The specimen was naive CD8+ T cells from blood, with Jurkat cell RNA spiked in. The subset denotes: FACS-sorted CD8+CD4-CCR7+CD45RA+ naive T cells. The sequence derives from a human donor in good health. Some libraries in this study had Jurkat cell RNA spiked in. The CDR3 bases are TGTGCCAGCAGCTCCGGACACCCGAAGAACACCCAGTACTTC. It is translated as CASSSGHPKNTQYF.